These 24 T cell receptor beta chains came from one sample sequenced in a study of blood T cell repertoires in COVID-19. This table comes from immunoSEQ multiplex PCR, and its TCRdb copy is limited to in-frame clones, with some not included. The sample lists tens of thousands of clones; 92% were seen once. Sequencing was performed on peripheral blood. The receptors originated from a man aged 50-60 years with active COVID-19.

The genes are TRBV5-6 and TRBJ2-7; 12 bases align to TRBD2. CDR3 length equals 15 residues. Germline values: CDR1 SGHDT, CDR2 YYEEEE. V lost 5 bases to trimming and J lost 0 bases; unmatched junction nucleotides: 3. The CDR3 DNA is TGTGCCAGCAGTCCGGGACTAGCGGGCTCCTACGAGCAGTACTTC. It translates to CASSPGLAGSYEQYF.

The chain is built from TRBV9 and TRBJ2-7; D is perhaps TRBD2 (5 bases). The CDR3 extends over 19 amino acids. With 7 bases removed from V and 3 bases from J, the gap between germline ends came to 32 bases. Germline values: CDR1 SGDLS, CDR2 YYNGEE. CDR3 protein: CASWSPGFPWRVCIYEQYF. CDR3 nucleotide sequence: TGTGCCAGCTGGAGTCCGGGATTTCCCTGGCGAGTCTGTATCTACGAGCAGTACTTC.

J is TRBJ2-5 and V is TRBV5-4, with a weak D call TRBD1 (6 bases). CDR1 is SGHNT, CDR2 YYREEE, per germline (reference sequence). V was trimmed by 4 bases and J by 0 bases, leaving 22 bases between them. The CDR3 has 18 residues. The CDR3 coding sequence is TGTGCCAGCAGCCAAATGCCCAGGGGTACAGGGCACCAAGAGACCCAGTACTTC. It codes for CASSQMPRGTGHQETQYF.

Only a few counts were recorded for this clone. This chain joins TRBV24-1 and TRBJ2-3, with 10 bases lining up with TRBD1. Looked up from germline, CDR1 is KGHDR and CDR2 is SFDVKD. The ends lost 4 bases at V and 3 bases at J; junction bases unmatched: 3. This CDR3 region has 15 residues. CDR3 region: CATSEAGQGTDTQYF. In nucleotides, the CDR3 is TGTGCCACCAGTGAAGCGGGACAGGGGACAGATACGCAGTATTTT.

This clone showed up just once. The rearrangement uses TRBV21-1 and TRBJ2-7; the table's D gene call, TRBD2, was not cross checked with the DNA. TRBV21-1 is annotated as a pseudogene. The CDR3 is made up of 16 amino acids. The CDR3 loop is CASSKARAGAAYEQYF. CDR3 sequence (DNA): TGTGCCAGCAGCAAAGCTAGGGCGGGAGCAGCCTACGAGCAGTACTTC.

The chain uses TRBV6-5 and TRBJ2-7; D perhaps matches TRBD2 (6 bases). Germline CDR1 is MNHEY and CDR2 is SVGAGI. This CDR3 contains 15 residues. V shed 2 bases and J shed 1 base, with 12 bases lying between them. CDR3 amino acids: CASSYAVGGSYEQYF. CDR3 sequence (DNA): TGTGCCAGCAGTTACGCCGTGGGAGGTTCCTACGAGCAGTACTTC.

The genes are TRBV15 and TRBJ1-2, with TRBD1 as a possible D gene (5 bases). Per germline, CDR1 LNHNV and CDR2 YYDKDF (reference sequence). Trimming took off 6 bases at V and 3 bases at J, with 14 bases between the two ends. This CDR3 spans 14 amino acids. CDR3 DNA sequence: TGTGCCACCAGGTGGGCGCAGGGCTACTATGGCTACACCTTC. This translates into CATRWAQGYYGYTF. The full variable domain, with the rest looked up from reference TRBV15 and TRBJ1-2, is DAMVIQNPRYQVTQFGKPVTLSCSQTLNHNVMYWYQQKSSQAPKLLFHYYDKDFNNEADTPDNFQSRRPNTSFCFLDIRSPGLGDTAMYLCATRWAQGYYGYTFGSGTRLTVV.

The V and J genes are TRBV6-5 and TRBJ2-1, with unresolved D. Germline lookup yields CDR1 MNHEY and CDR2 SVGAGI. Trimming pared 6 bases from V and 0 bases from J, leaving 9 bases between. CDR3 length equals 14 residues. In nucleotides, the CDR3 is TGTGCCAGCAGCCTAATCAACTCCTACAATGAGCAGTTCTTC. Residues: CASSLINSYNEQFF.

The V call is TRBV6-2 or TRBV6-3, the J call TRBJ2-7; D gene ambiguous. Germline-derived CDR1 and CDR2 are MNHEY and SVGEGT. V gave up 2 bases and J gave up 6 bases, with 8 bases separating them. The CDR3 extends over 12 amino acids. CDR3 sequence reads: CASSYPPGEQYF. The CDR3 DNA sequence: TGTGCCAGCAGTTACCCCCCGGGCGAGCAGTACTTC.

This chain connects TRBV30 to TRBJ1-1; D might be TRBD1 (5 bases). The CDR3 spans 14 residues. Germline V gives CDR1 GTSNPN, CDR2 SVGIG (reference sequence). Trimming removed 3 bases at V and 1 base at J, with 12 bases between. This CDR3 is CAWSVHRRNTEAFF. CDR3 in DNA: TGTGCCTGGAGCGTACACAGGAGGAACACTGAAGCTTTCTTT.

The gene calls are TRBV2 and TRBJ2-2; D is possibly TRBD2 (6 bases). CDR1 is SNHLY, CDR2 FYNNEI, per germline. The CDR3 is 14 amino acids. V dropped 5 bases and J dropped 0 bases, with 7 bases sitting between them. The DNA of the CDR3 is TGTGCCAGCAGTAGACTAGCGAACACCGGGGAGCTGTTTTTT. Translating gives CASSRLANTGELFF.

The chain combines TRBV5-1 with TRBJ1-2, with a tentative D call TRBD1 (6 bases). Trimming cost V 4 bases and J 8 bases, with 18 bases left between them. The germline V gene encodes CDR1 SGHRS and CDR2 YFSETQ. The CDR3 length is 14 residues. The CDR3 sequence: CASSRGTDTRGYTF. Here the CDR3 DNA reads TGCGCCAGCAGCAGGGGGACCGACACTAGAGGCTACACCTTC.

The CDR3 bases are TGTGCCAGCAGTTACTCGGTTAGTAGCCGAAGCTCCTACGAGCAGTACTTC. It encodes CASSYSVSSRSSYEQYF. V gene TRBV6-2 or TRBV6-3 combines with J gene TRBJ2-7; D gene unclear. There are 17 residues in the CDR3. Trimming cost V 0 bases and J 0 bases, with 15 bases left between them. Germline loops: CDR1 MNHEY, CDR2 SVGEGT.

The rearrangement links TRBV2 to TRBJ2-3; D remains ambiguous. Trimming took 8 bases from V and 3 from J, leaving 3 bases between them. The V gene's germline CDR1 is SNHLY and CDR2 FYNNEI. The CDR3 is 10 residues long. The DNA for the CDR3 is TGTGCCAGCCGGACAGATACGCAGTATTTT. Translating it yields CASRTDTQYF.

The V and J genes are TRBV5-1 and TRBJ1-2; 12 bases match TRBD1. V lost 4 bases and J lost 6; bases outside the gene matches: 7. The CDR3 sequence is 15 residues long. Germline V gene data show CDR1 as SGHRS and CDR2 as YFSETQ. The CDR3 DNA reads TGCGCCAGCAGCAGAACCGGGACAGGGGGCGATGGCTACACCTTC. This sequence encodes CASSRTGTGGDGYTF.

The chain employs TRBV19 and TRBJ2-3; TRBD2 agrees at 10 bases. The CDR3 is 14 residues long. Losses at the gene ends were 6 bases for V and 2 bases for J; bases not matched to a gene: 2. Germline V gives CDR1 LNHDA, CDR2 SQIVND (reference sequence). The CDR3 region is CASRTSGSTDTQYF. The CDR3 DNA reads TGTGCCAGTAGGACTAGCGGGTCCACAGATACGCAGTATTTT.

This clone has a single count. The rearrangement uses TRBV24-1 and TRBJ2-1; TRBD1 matches 8 bases. CDR1 and CDR2 (germline): KGHDR, SFDVKD. The CDR3 is made up of 14 amino acids. J lost 9 bases, V lost 7 bases, and 10 bases had no gene match. This CDR3 is CATRQGATISEQFF. The DNA of the CDR3 is TGTGCCACCAGGCAGGGGGCGACGATCAGTGAGCAGTTCTTC.

The chain employs TRBV27 and TRBJ2-1; D perhaps matches TRBD2 (6 bases). Germline values: CDR1 MNHEY, CDR2 SMNVEV (reference sequence). Trimming left V 11 bases short and J 5 bases short, with 19 bases between. The CDR3 is 14 amino acids. CDR3 nucleotides: TGTGCCGGACTTCTGGGGGGTAGGGACAATGAGCAGTTCTTC. This codes for CAGLLGGRDNEQFF.

This chain links TRBV28 with TRBJ2-7; TRBD1 matches at 7 bases. Germline V gene lookup returns CDR1 MDHEN and CDR2 SYDVKM. V shed 4 bases, J shed 3 bases, and the junction held 6 bases outside the gene matches. CDR3 length: 14 amino acids. The DNA for the CDR3 is TGTGCCAGCAGTTCCCCGGGACAGAGCTACGAGCAGTACTTC. Encoded protein: CASSSPGQSYEQYF.

The V gene is TRBV25-1, the J gene TRBJ1-5; 7 nucleotides align to TRBD1. The CDR3 sequence is 16 residues long. CDR1 and CDR2 (germline): MGHDK, SYGVNS. J gave up 6 bases and V 2 bases, and 10 bases lay outside the gene matches. CDR3 nucleotide sequence: TGTGCCAGCAGTGAACATGACAGGGCAGCCCTTCAGCCCCAGCATTTT. Encoded protein: CASSEHDRAALQPQHF.

The chain couples TRBV28 to TRBJ2-7; the match to TRBD2 covers 7 bases. The CDR3 has 15 residues. V trimming: 3 bases; J trimming: 1 base; junction bases outside the gene matches: 6. Germline CDR1 reads MDHEN; CDR2 reads SYDVKM. CDR3 nucleotide sequence: TGTGCCAGCAGTTTCCCCGGGGGGTTTTCCTACGAGCAGTACTTC. Translation: CASSFPGGFSYEQYF.

The chain links TRBV7-9 to TRBJ2-1, with 15 nucleotides matching TRBD2. The length of the CDR3 is 17 residues. The germline CDR1 and CDR2 sequences are SEHNR and FQNEAQ (reference sequence). V lost 2 bases to trimming and J lost 7 bases; unmatched junction nucleotides: 6. CDR3 sequence reads: CASSLFTGTSGRNEQFF. For the CDR3, the DNA is TGTGCCAGCAGCTTATTCACCGGGACTAGCGGGAGGAATGAGCAGTTCTTC.

V usage is TRBV9 and J usage is TRBJ2-5, with a possible D match to TRBD1 (5 bases). V lost 4 bases and J lost 10, with 17 bases in between. The CDR3 contains 13 residues. Germline values: CDR1 SGDLS, CDR2 YYNGEE. The DNA for the CDR3 is TGTGCCAGCAGCTTCCAAGGTCAAGGGGACCAGTACTTC. Its protein is CASSFQGQGDQYF.

This clone was recorded once. The chain couples TRBV6-5 to TRBJ1-6; TRBD1 matches at 10 bases. Germline V gene lookup returns CDR1 MNHEY and CDR2 SVGAGI. The CDR3 length is 15 residues. Trimming cost V 5 bases and J 9 bases; bases outside gene matches: 7. The CDR3 DNA reads as TGTGCCAGCAGTCCCCGGGGGACAGGGGCTTCACCCCTCCACTTT. Its protein is CASSPRGTGASPLHF.